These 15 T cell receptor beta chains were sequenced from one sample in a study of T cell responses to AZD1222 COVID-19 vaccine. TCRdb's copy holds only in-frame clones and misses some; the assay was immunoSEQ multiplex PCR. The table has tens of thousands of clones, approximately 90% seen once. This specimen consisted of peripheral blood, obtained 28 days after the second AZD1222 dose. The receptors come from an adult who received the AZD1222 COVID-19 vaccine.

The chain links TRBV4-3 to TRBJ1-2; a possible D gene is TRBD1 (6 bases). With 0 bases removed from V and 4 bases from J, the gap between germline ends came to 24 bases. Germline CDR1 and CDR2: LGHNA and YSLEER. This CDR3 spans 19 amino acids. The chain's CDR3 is CASSQDWVSGGGGGYGYTF. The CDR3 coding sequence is TGCGCCAGCAGCCAAGATTGGGTGTCGGGTGGGGGCGGAGGCTATGGCTACACCTTC.

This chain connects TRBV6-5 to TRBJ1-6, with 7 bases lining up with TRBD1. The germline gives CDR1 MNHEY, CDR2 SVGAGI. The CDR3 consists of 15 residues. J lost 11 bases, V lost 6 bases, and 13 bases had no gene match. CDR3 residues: CASSTLRDSATPLHF. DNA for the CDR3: TGTGCCAGCAGCACCCTCCGGGACAGCGCTACACCCCTCCACTTT.

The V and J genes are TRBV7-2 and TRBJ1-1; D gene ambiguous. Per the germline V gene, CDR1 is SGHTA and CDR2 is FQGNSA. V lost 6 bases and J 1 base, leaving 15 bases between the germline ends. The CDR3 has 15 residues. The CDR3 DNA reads TGTGCCAGCAGGCCCGTGAGGCGCCAGAACACTGAAGCTTTCTTT. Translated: CASRPVRRQNTEAFF.

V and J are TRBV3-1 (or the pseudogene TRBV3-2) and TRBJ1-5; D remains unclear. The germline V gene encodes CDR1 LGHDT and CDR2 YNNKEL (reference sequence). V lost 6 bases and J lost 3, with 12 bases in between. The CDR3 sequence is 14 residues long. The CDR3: CASSRAPNNQPQHF. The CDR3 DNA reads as TGTGCCAGCAGTAGAGCCCCGAACAATCAGCCCCAGCATTTT.

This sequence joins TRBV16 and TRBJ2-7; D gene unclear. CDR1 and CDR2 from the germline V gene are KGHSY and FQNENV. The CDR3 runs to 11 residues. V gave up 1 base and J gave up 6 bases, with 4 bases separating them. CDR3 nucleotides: TGTGCCAGCAGCCAATTTGGCGAGCAGTACTTC. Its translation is CASSQFGEQYF. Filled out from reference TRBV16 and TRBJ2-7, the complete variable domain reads GEEVAQTPKHLVRGEGQKAKLYCAPIKGHSYVFWYQQVLKNEFKFLISFQNENVFDETGMPKERFSAKCLPNSPCSLEIQATKLEDSAVYFCASSQFGEQYFGPGTRLTVT.

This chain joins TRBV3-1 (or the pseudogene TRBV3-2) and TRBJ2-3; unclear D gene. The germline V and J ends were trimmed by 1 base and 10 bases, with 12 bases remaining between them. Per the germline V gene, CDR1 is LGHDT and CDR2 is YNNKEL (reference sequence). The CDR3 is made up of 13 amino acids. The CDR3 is CASSQGAGMAQYF. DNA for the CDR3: TGTGCCAGCAGCCAAGGCGCAGGAATGGCGCAGTATTTT.

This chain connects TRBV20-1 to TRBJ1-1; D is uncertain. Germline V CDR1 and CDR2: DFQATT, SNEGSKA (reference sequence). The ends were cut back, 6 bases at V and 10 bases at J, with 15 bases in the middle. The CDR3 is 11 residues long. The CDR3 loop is CSAPRTHGAFF. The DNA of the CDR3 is TGCAGTGCCCCGCGGACTCATGGAGCTTTCTTT.

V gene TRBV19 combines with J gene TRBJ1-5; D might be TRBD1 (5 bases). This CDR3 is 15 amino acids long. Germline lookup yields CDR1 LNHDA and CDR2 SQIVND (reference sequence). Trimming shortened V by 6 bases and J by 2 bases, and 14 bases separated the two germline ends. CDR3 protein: CASRGDPPRNQPQHF. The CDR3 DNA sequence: TGTGCCAGTAGGGGGGACCCTCCGCGCAATCAGCCCCAGCATTTT.

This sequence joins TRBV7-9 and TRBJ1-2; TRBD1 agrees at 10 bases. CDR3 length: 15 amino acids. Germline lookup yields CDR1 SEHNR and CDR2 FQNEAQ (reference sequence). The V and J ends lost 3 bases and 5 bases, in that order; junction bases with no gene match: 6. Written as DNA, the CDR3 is TGTGCCAGCAGCTTCGGGACAGGGGTTGGGTATGGCTACACCTTC. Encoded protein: CASSFGTGVGYGYTF.

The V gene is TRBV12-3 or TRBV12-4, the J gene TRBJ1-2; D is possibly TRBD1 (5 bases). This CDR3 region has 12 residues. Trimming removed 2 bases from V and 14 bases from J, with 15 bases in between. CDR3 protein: CASSLLGRGITF. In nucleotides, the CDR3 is TGTGCCAGCAGTTTACTGGGACGGGGGATTACCTTC.

For the CDR3, the DNA is TGTGCCAGCCAGACGGGACAGGCGGTCGGACACAATCAGCCCCAGCATTTT. Translating it yields CASQTGQAVGHNQPQHF. The chain carries TRBV19 and TRBJ1-5; 8 nucleotides agree with TRBD1. V gave up 9 bases and J gave up 3 bases; unmatched junction bases: 16. The CDR3 consists of 17 residues. Germline V gene data show CDR1 as LNHDA and CDR2 as SQIVND (reference sequence). The full variable domain, with the rest looked up from reference TRBV19 and TRBJ1-5, is DGGITQSPKYLFRKEGQNVTLSCEQNLNHDAMYWYRQDPGQGLRLIYYSQIVNDFQKGDIAEGYSVSREKKESFPLTVTSAQKNPTAFYLCASQTGQAVGHNQPQHFGDGTRLSIL.

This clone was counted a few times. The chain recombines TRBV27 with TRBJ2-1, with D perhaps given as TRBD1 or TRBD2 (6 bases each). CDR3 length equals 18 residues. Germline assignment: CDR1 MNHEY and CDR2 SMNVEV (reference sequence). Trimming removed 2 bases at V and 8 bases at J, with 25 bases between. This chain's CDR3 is CASSLPWGAAVGPYEQFF. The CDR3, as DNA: TGTGCCAGCAGTTTACCGTGGGGGGCAGCAGTTGGACCCTATGAGCAGTTCTTC.

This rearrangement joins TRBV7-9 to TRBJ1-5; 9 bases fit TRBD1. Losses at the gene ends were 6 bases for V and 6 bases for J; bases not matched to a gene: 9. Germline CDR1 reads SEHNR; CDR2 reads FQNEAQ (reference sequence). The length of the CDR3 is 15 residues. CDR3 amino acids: CASSHTGGAGQPQHF. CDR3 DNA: TGTGCCAGCAGTCATACAGGGGGCGCGGGTCAGCCCCAGCATTTT.

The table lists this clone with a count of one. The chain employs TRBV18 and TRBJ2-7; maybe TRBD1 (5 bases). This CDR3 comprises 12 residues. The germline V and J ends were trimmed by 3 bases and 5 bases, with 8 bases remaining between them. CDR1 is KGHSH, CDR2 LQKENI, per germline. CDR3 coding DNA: TGTGCCAGCTCACCGCAGGGAAACGAGCAGTACTTC. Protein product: CASSPQGNEQYF.

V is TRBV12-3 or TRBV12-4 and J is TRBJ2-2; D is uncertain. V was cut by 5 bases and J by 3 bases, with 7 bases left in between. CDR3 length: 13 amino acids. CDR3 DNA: TGTGCCAGCAGTCTCACGGACACCGGGGAGCTGTTTTTT. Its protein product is CASSLTDTGELFF.